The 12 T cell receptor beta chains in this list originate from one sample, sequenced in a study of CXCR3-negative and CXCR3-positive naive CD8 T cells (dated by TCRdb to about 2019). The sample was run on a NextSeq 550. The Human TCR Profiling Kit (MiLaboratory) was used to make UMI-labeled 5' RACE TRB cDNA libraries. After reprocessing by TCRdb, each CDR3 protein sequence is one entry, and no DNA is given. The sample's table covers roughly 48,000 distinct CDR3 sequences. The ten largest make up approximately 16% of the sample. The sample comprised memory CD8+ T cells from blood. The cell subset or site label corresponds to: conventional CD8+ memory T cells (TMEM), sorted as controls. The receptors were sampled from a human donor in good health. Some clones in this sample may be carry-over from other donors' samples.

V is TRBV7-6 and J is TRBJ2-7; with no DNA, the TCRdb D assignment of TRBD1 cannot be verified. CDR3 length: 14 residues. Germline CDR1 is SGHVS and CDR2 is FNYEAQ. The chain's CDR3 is CASSGDYRGYEQYF. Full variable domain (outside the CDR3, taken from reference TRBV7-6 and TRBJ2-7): GAGVSQSPRYKVTKRGQDVALRCDPISGHVSLYWYRQALGQGPEFLTYFNYEAQQDKSGLPNDRFSAERPEGSISTLTIQRTEQRDSAMYRCASSGDYRGYEQYFGPGTRLTVT.

CDR3 amino acids: CSVGGLAGNMETQYF. V and J are TRBV29-1 and TRBJ2-5; TCRdb's assignment of TRBD2 cannot be checked, as there is no DNA. Germline V gene sequence: CDR1 SQVTM, CDR2 ANQGSEA. This CDR3 region has 15 residues.

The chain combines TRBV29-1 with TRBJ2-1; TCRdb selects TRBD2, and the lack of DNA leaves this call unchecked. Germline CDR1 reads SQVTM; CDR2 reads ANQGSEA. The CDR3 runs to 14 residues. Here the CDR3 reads CSVTKTSGYNEQFF.

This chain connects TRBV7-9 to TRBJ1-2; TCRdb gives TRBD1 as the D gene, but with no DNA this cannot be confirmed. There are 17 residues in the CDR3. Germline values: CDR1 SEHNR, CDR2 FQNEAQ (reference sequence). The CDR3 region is CASSPELGQNSPRGYTF.

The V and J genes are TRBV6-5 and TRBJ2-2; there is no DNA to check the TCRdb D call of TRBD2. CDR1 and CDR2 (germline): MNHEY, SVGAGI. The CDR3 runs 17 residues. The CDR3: CASSYNLAGDNTGELFF.

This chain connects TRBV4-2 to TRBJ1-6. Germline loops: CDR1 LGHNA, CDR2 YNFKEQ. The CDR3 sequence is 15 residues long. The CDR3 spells CASSQDTGDYSPLHF.

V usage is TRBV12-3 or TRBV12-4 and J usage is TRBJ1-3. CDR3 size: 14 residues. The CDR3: CASQSDYSGNTIYF.

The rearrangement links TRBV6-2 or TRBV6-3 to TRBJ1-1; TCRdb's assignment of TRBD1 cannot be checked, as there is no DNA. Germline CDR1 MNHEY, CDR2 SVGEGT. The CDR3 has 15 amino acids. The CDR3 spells CASTPGSPVYTEAFF.

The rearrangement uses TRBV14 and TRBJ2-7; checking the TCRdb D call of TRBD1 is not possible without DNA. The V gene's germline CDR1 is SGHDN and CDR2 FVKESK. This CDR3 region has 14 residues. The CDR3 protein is CASAHRGTTYEQYF. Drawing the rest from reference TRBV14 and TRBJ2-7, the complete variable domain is EAGVTQFPSHSVIEKGQTVTLRCDPISGHDNLYWYRRVMGKEIKFLLHFVKESKQDESGMPNNRFLAERTGGTYSTLKVQPAELEDSGVYFCASAHRGTTYEQYFGPGTRLTVT.

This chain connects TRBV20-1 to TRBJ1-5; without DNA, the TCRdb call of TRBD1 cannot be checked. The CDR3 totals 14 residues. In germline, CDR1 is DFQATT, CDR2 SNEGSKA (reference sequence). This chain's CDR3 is CSAADGADNQPQHF.

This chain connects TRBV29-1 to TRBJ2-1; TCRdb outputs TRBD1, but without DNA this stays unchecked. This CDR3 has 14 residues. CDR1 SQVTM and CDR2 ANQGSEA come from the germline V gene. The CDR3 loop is CSVSMRGKNNEQFF.

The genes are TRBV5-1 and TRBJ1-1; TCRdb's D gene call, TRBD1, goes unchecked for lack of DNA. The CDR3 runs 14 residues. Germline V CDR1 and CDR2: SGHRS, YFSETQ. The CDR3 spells CASKEMGGFTEAFF.